The 16 T cell receptor beta chains below all came from one sample that was sequenced in a study of beta chain features in type 1 diabetes. Notes on the study in general: Shortening that was moderate but significant affected the TCRB CDR3s of Type 1 diabetes patients in all four CD4+ subsets.

As every portion of the isolated RNA was reverse transcribed, the sequencing read expressed TCRB transcripts. The protocol was immunoSEQ multiplex PCR, while the TCRdb copy is restricted to in-frame clones and leaves out a portion. The table lists about 120,000 clones, around a sixth of them singletons. What these receptors recognize is not known. Sequenced input: central memory CD4+ T cells from blood. These receptors all come from a man aged 18 to 29 with type 1 diabetes.

This clone has only a few counts. CDR3 DNA: TGTGCCTGCCGACTAGCGGGAGGGAGTCGCTACGAGCAGTACTTC. Translated, it gives CACRLAGGSRYEQYF. The rearrangement links TRBV30 to TRBJ2-7, with TRBD2 identical over 14 bases. Trimming removed 6 bases from V and 3 bases from J; junction bases left unmatched: 7. The CDR3 extends over 15 amino acids. Germline assignment: CDR1 GTSNPN and CDR2 SVGIG (reference sequence).

This clone was recorded at least ten times. The chain joins TRBV29-1 to TRBJ2-3; the D is unclear. Looked up from germline, CDR1 is SQVTM and CDR2 is ANQGSEA. V lost 5 bases, J lost 2 bases, and 8 bases lay in between. This CDR3 contains 12 residues. The CDR3 DNA sequence: TGCAGCGTTTCCCCGAACACAGATACGCAGTATTTT. This translates into CSVSPNTDTQYF.

This clone was observed a handful of times. The chain has TRBV5-5 and TRBJ2-3; D unclear. The CDR3 length is 15 residues. V was shortened by 0 bases and J by 4 bases, with 12 bases between the two germline ends. Germline CDR1 SGHKS, CDR2 YYEKEE (reference sequence). In DNA, the CDR3 is TGTGCCAGCAGCTTGGGGGTCGTGGGCGCAGATACGCAGTATTTT. Translation: CASSLGVVGADTQYF.

Many counts were recorded for this clone. The chain combines TRBV5-1 with TRBJ2-5, with unresolved D. The V and J ends lost 6 bases and 1 base respectively, with 4 bases between them. CDR1 is SGHRS, CDR2 YFSETQ, per germline. The CDR3 is made up of 11 amino acids. The CDR3 is CASMAQETQYF. The CDR3 nucleotides read TGCGCCAGCATGGCCCAAGAGACCCAGTACTTC.

This clone showed up just once. This sequence joins TRBV6-5 and TRBJ2-5; 10 positions agree with TRBD2. The last part of the DNA fits TRBJ2-7 better; the J call may be wrong. This CDR3 is 14 amino acids long. Germline V CDR1 and CDR2: MNHEY, SVGAGI. DNA for the CDR3: TGTGCCAGCAGTCTACCTGGGACTAGCGACGAGCAGTACTTC. Protein: CASSLPGTSDEQYF.

In nucleotides, the CDR3 is TGTGCCGGAGGGGACAGGGGGTATGGCTACACCTTC. Protein product: CAGGDRGYGYTF. The J gene is TRBJ1-2, the V gene TRBV28; TRBD1 matches 11 bases. Trimming cost V 11 bases and J 5 bases; bases outside gene matches: 4. Per germline, CDR1 MDHEN and CDR2 SYDVKM. The CDR3 has 12 amino acids.

This clone was observed a few times. Other DNA variants within this sample encode the same CDR3. CDR3 bases: TGCGCCAGCAGCACGGGACTAGCGGGAGCGACAGATACGCAGTATTTT. Translated: CASSTGLAGATDTQYF. The chain combines TRBV5-1 with TRBJ2-3; 14 positions agree with TRBD2. CDR3 size: 16 residues. V was pared by 4 bases and J by 3 bases, with 4 bases of the junction left unmatched. In germline, CDR1 is SGHRS, CDR2 YFSETQ. Drawing the rest from reference TRBV5-1 and TRBJ2-3, the complete variable domain is KAGVTQTPRYLIKTRGQQVTLSCSPISGHRSVSWYQQTPGQGLQFLFEYFSETQRNKGNFPGRFSGRQFSNSRSEMNVSTLELGDSALYLCASSTGLAGATDTQYFGPGTRLTVL.

The J gene is TRBJ2-7, the V gene TRBV5-1; 9 bases line up with TRBD1. CDR1 is SGHRS, CDR2 YFSETQ, per germline. This CDR3 comprises 14 residues. V dropped 2 bases and J dropped 3; count of bases not matched to a gene: 3. The CDR3 spells CASSFDRGSYEQYF. The CDR3 nucleotides are TGCGCCAGCAGCTTCGACAGGGGGAGCTACGAGCAGTACTTC.

The chain recombines TRBV7-3 with TRBJ2-1, with a tentative D call TRBD1 (6 bases). Trimming pared 2 bases from V and 5 bases from J, leaving 13 bases between. Per germline, CDR1 SGHTA and CDR2 FQGTGA. The CDR3 runs to 15 residues. CDR3 sequence reads: CASSLSGAGDNEQFF. The CDR3, as DNA: TGTGCCAGCAGCTTATCAGGGGCCGGGGACAATGAGCAGTTCTTC.

The rearrangement joins TRBV9 to TRBJ2-5, with D perhaps TRBD1 or TRBD2 (6 bases each). The J call may be incorrect, as the DNA end agrees better with TRBJ2-7. Germline lookup yields CDR1 SGDLS and CDR2 YYNGEE. The CDR3 sequence is 14 residues long. The CDR3 bases are TGTGCCAGCAGCGTAGTTGGGGGGCACGGCGAGCAGTACTTC. This gives the protein CASSVVGGHGEQYF.

A few counts support this clone. The chain combines TRBV7-2 with TRBJ1-1, with D maybe TRBD1 (5 bases). This CDR3 is 15 amino acids long. Germline V gene lookup returns CDR1 SGHTA and CDR2 FQGNSA. V was trimmed by 2 bases and J by 5 bases, leaving 15 bases between them. The CDR3 loop reads CASSLWAGRETEAFF. Here the CDR3 DNA reads TGTGCCAGCAGCTTATGGGCAGGGAGGGAAACTGAAGCTTTCTTT.

In its sample, this clone was seen many times. A read error may produce the germline difference seen at one junction end. J is TRBJ1-1 and V is TRBV29-1, with a tentative D call TRBD1 (6 bases). This CDR3 spans 15 amino acids. The germline CDR1 and CDR2 sequences are SQVTM and ANQGSEA. The CDR3 reads CSIDQGLGATTEAFF. Written as DNA, the CDR3 is TGCAGCATTGACCAGGGGCTCGGCGCCACCACTGAAGCTTTCTTT.

The genes are TRBV20-1 and TRBJ1-1, with D unresolved. The length of the CDR3 is 11 residues. Germline V lookup: CDR1 DFQATT, CDR2 SNEGSKA (reference sequence). DNA for the CDR3: TGCATGAGGGCGGCGAACACTGAAGCTTTCTTT. It specifies CMRAANTEAFF.

The chain uses TRBV4-1 and TRBJ2-2; 12 bases match TRBD1. CDR1 is MGHRA and CDR2 is YSYEKL in the germline V gene. The CDR3 runs 17 residues. V lost 3 bases and J lost 6; bases outside the gene matches: 8. The CDR3 protein is CASSQNPGQGAAGELFF. CDR3 DNA: TGCGCCAGCAGCCAGAATCCGGGACAGGGGGCGGCCGGGGAGCTGTTTTTT.

This chain joins TRBV11-2 and TRBJ2-6; D is perhaps TRBD1 (6 bases). V was clipped by 10 bases and J by 0 bases, with 10 bases between them. Germline V gene sequence: CDR1 SGHAT, CDR2 FQNNGV. The CDR3 is 14 residues long. The DNA for the CDR3 is TGTGCCACCCCGGACAGCTCTGGGGCCAACGTCCTGACTTTC. Encoded protein: CATPDSSGANVLTF.

The chain recombines TRBV5-6 with TRBJ1-1; D is undetermined. Trimming stripped 7 bases from V and 3 bases from J, with 10 bases between. The CDR3 runs to 12 residues. The germline CDR1 and CDR2 sequences are SGHDT and YYEEEE. The CDR3 loop reads CASEIKDTEAFF. CDR3 DNA: TGTGCCAGCGAAATAAAGGACACTGAAGCTTTCTTT.